Below, 14 T cell receptor beta chains from the same sample are listed, as sequenced in a study of PD-L1 blockade in urothelial cancer. Generated by immunoSEQ multiplex PCR, the TCRdb table keeps only in-frame clones and is missing some. The sample holds about 26,000 clones, around nine tenths seen once. This specimen was PBMCs, taken around atezolizumab (anti-PD-L1) treatment. The receptors derive from a man aged 55 to 69 with urothelial cancer.

This clone was counted once. The chain recombines TRBV11-2 with TRBJ1-1; D is unclear. This CDR3 has 16 residues. The V and J ends lost 2 bases and 4 bases respectively, with 17 bases between them. Per germline, CDR1 SGHAT and CDR2 FQNNGV. The CDR3 sequence is CASSLLLFGRSTEAFF. For the CDR3, the DNA is TGTGCCAGCAGCTTACTCCTATTCGGAAGGAGCACTGAAGCTTTCTTT.

This clone has a single count. The chain is built from TRBV30 and TRBJ2-5; 9 positions match TRBD2. V was pared by 3 bases and J by 7 bases, with 6 bases of the junction left unmatched. The CDR3 consists of 13 residues. Germline V CDR1 and CDR2: GTSNPN, SVGIG (reference sequence). The CDR3, as DNA: TGTGCCTGGAGCCGACTAGCGGTCGTGACCCAGTACTTC. It specifies CAWSRLAVVTQYF.

The CDR3 region is CASSLYQANYGYTF. CDR3 nucleotides: TGCGCCAGCAGCTTGTACCAAGCCAACTATGGCTACACCTTC. This chain connects TRBV5-1 to TRBJ1-2; D gene unclear. Germline loops: CDR1 SGHRS, CDR2 YFSETQ. The CDR3 covers 14 residues. V lost 1 base and J lost 2, with 9 bases in between.

This clone came up once. The genes are TRBV30 and TRBJ2-7; TRBD2 aligns across 7 bases. This CDR3 is 12 amino acids long. Looked up from germline, CDR1 is GTSNPN and CDR2 is SVGIG (reference sequence). Here the CDR3 reads CALGGVLYEQYF. CDR3 nucleotide sequence: TGTGCTTTGGGGGGGGTACTCTACGAGCAGTACTTC.

This chain links TRBV28 with TRBJ1-5, with 7 positions matching TRBD1. The germline V gene has CDR1 MDHEN and CDR2 SYDVKM. The CDR3 is 15 residues long. V dropped 2 bases and J dropped 3; count of bases not matched to a gene: 4. CDR3 nucleotides: TGTGCCAGCAGTTTAAACAGGGGAATCAATCAGCCCCAGCATTTT. Translated: CASSLNRGINQPQHF.

V and J are TRBV4-2 and TRBJ2-7, with 14 bases fitting TRBD2. V gave up 4 bases and J gave up 6 bases; unmatched junction bases: 5. Germline V gene data show CDR1 as LGHNA and CDR2 as YNFKEQ. The CDR3 has 15 residues. CDR3 loop: CASSLGTSGSGEQYF. The CDR3 nucleotides read TGTGCCAGCAGCCTCGGGACTAGCGGGAGTGGCGAGCAGTACTTC.

This chain joins TRBV10-3 and TRBJ2-5; D perhaps matches TRBD1 (6 bases). Deletions cut 2 bases from V and 5 bases from J, with 12 bases between. This CDR3 contains 14 residues. From germline, CDR1 is ENHRY and CDR2 SYGVKD. The CDR3 sequence: CAISEGGSRETQYF. CDR3 DNA: TGTGCCATCAGTGAGGGGGGCAGCCGGGAGACCCAGTACTTC.

The CDR3 nucleotides are TGTGCCAGCAGCGCGGTTCGGGGGGACGCGGAGACCCAGTACTTC. Translated, it gives CASSAVRGDAETQYF. This chain uses TRBV9 with TRBJ2-5; 7 bases are shared with TRBD2. The germline V gene has CDR1 SGDLS and CDR2 YYNGEE. With V trimmed by 3 bases and J by 5 bases, 10 bases remained unmatched. CDR3 length: 15 residues.

V and J are TRBV2 and TRBJ2-4; 9 bases are a match to TRBD1. The CDR3 runs 16 residues. Germline CDR1 reads SNHLY; CDR2 reads FYNNEI. The trim removed 3 bases at V and 0 bases at J, leaving 3 bases unmatched. The CDR3 sequence is CASSEEDRGAKNIQYF. The CDR3 DNA follows: TGTGCCAGCAGTGAGGAGGACAGGGGAGCCAAAAACATTCAGTACTTC.

The rearrangement links TRBV6-5 to TRBJ1-1; D uncertain. Germline V gene data show CDR1 as MNHEY and CDR2 as SVGAGI. V lost 7 bases to trimming and J lost 0 bases, with 9 bases between them. The CDR3 sequence is 13 residues long. CDR3 region: CASNGRMNTEAFF. CDR3 in DNA: TGTGCCAGCAACGGCAGGATGAACACTGAAGCTTTCTTT.

The chain couples TRBV30 to TRBJ1-3; TRBD1 agrees at 9 bases. The CDR3 is made up of 14 amino acids. J gave up 2 bases and V 1 base, and 0 bases lay outside the gene matches. Germline CDR1 reads GTSNPN; CDR2 reads SVGIG (reference sequence). CDR3 nucleotides: TGTGCCTGGAGTGGGGACAGGGCTGGAAACACCATATATTTT. As protein: CAWSGDRAGNTIYF. The full variable domain, rest sourced from reference TRBV30 and TRBJ1-3, is SQTIHQWPATLVQPVGSPLSLECTVEGTSNPNLYWYRQAAGRGLQLLFYSVGIGQISSEVPQNLSASRPQDRQFILSSKKLLLSDSGFYLCAWSGDRAGNTIYFGEGSWLTVV.

The chain has TRBV5-4 and TRBJ1-4, with 7 bases that match TRBD1. The trim removed 4 bases at V and 7 bases at J, leaving 10 bases unmatched. The CDR3 consists of 15 residues. The germline V gene encodes CDR1 SGHNT and CDR2 YYREEE (reference sequence). CDR3 nucleotides: TGTGCCAGCAGCGTCACAGGGGCGGGGAGTGAAAAACTGTTTTTT. Translated, it gives CASSVTGAGSEKLFF.

This clone was counted a few times. The chain couples TRBV2 to TRBJ1-5; D unresolved. Germline V gives CDR1 SNHLY, CDR2 FYNNEI. Trimming took 8 bases from V and 0 from J, leaving 11 bases between them. The CDR3 is 14 amino acids. This CDR3 reads CASGEALSNQPQHF. CDR3 coding DNA: TGTGCCAGCGGGGAGGCGCTTAGCAATCAGCCCCAGCATTTT.

This rearrangement joins TRBV6-1 to TRBJ2-7; D is uncertain. This CDR3 has 14 amino acids. Trimming took off 3 bases at V and 3 bases at J, with 12 bases between the two ends. CDR1 is MNHNS, CDR2 SASEGT, per germline. CDR3: CASSDVASHYEQYF. The CDR3 DNA sequence: TGTGCCAGCAGTGATGTAGCCTCCCACTACGAGCAGTACTTC.